Listed here is a single T cell receptor beta chain. The antigen is unknown. Sequencing ends 3 residues short of the CDR3 end; the germline J gene provides the rest. Equal genomic DNA amounts from CVID and control samples were sequenced. TCRdb keeps only in-frame clones here, not all; method: immunoSEQ multiplex PCR. The profile covers approximately 20,000 clones, none occurring a single time. This record comes from a study of T cell clonality in common variable immunodeficiency. Study-wide findings and caveats: Reportedly, TCR beta sequences from common variable immunodeficiency showed fewer deletions and N-nucleotide insertions. Compared with controls, CVID subjects had fewer shared TCRbeta clones.

Aged about 8 to 64 years, CVID subjects averaged approximately 36 years old. The CDR3 covers 13 residues. Germline CDR1 is GTSNPN and CDR2 is SVGIG (reference sequence). The trim removed 4 bases at V and 3 bases at J, leaving 6 bases unmatched. Specimen: peripheral blood mononuclear cells. The J gene is TRBJ2-7, the V gene TRBV30; 7 bases match TRBD1. The origin of this receptor is a human donor with common variable immunodeficiency. The CDR3 bases that were read are TGTGCCTGGAACGGACAGGTGAACTACGAG. It codes for CAWNGQVNYE. The complete CDR3 protein is CAWNGQVNYEQYF.